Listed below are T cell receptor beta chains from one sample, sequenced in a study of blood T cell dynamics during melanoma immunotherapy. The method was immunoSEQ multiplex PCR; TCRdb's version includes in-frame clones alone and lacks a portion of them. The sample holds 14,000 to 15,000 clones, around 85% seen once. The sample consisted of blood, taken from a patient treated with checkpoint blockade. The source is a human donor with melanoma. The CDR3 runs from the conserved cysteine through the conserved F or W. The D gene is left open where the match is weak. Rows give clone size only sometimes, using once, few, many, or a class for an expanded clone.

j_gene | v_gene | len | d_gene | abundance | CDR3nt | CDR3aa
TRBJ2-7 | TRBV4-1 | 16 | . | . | TGCGCCAGCAGCCAAGATCGGAACCGGTTTGGCTACGAGCAGTACTTC | CASSQDRNRFGYEQYF
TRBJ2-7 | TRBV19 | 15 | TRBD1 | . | TGTGCCAGTAGTATAGATGGGGACAGGGCCTACGAGCAGTACTTC | CASSIDGDRAYEQYF
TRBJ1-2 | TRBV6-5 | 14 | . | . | TGTGCCAGCAGTTACTCGCAACACAACTATGGCTACACCTTC | CASSYSQHNYGYTF
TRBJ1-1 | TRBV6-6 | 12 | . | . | TGTGCCAGCAGTGCGAACAGCGATGAAGCTTTCTTT | CASSANSDEAFF
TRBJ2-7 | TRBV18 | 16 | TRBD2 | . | TGTGCCAGCTCACCAGCCGAACTAGCGGGAAGGGGCGAGCAGTACTTC | CASSPAELAGRGEQYF
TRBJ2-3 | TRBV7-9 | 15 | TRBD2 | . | TGTGCCAGCAGAGGGACGGGAGGACACACAGATACGCAGTATTTT | CASRGTGGHTDTQYF
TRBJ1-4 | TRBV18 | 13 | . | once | TGTGCCAGCTCTCTTGACAGTAATGAAAAACTGTTTTTT | CASSLDSNEKLFF
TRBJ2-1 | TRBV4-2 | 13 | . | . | TGTGCCAGCAGCCAAGATACCAAAGGTGAGCAGTTCTTC | CASSQDTKGEQFF
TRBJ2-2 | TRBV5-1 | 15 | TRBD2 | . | TGCGCCAGCAGCTTCACTAGCGGGAGGAACCGGGAGCTGTTTTTT | CASSFTSGRNRELFF
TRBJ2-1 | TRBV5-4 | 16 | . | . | TGTGCCAGCAGCTTCGGGACTGGGAGCTCCTACAATGAGCAGTTCTTC | CASSFGTGSSYNEQFF
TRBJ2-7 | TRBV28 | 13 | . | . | TGTGCCAGCAGTTTATGGGACACCTACGAGCAGTACTTC | CASSLWDTYEQYF